The present T cell receptor (beta chain) was sequenced within a study of blood T cell repertoires in COVID-19. Study-wide context: The study drew acute and convalescent COVID-19 samples from the United States, Italy and Spain. From T cells, B-cell-depleted T cells, or PBMCs came the material, which was cDNA or gDNA.

In the source study's methods: The authors estimated nucleated cell counts from reference gene primer amplification. The assay was immunoSEQ multiplex PCR, and TCRdb's table has in-frame clones only and misses some. The V and J calls and the clone size are those of that table, but D and trimming were determined from the DNA. The sample carries around 97,000 clones, roughly nine tenths recorded once. Germline assignment: CDR1 KGHSH and CDR2 LQKENI. The length of the CDR3 is 12 residues. V was trimmed by 5 bases and J by 7 bases, leaving 11 bases between them. This sequence originates from a woman in her sixties or seventies with acute or convalescent COVID-19. The sequencing sample was made of peripheral blood. The chain joins TRBV18 to TRBJ1-2; D might be TRBD1 (5 bases). DNA of the CDR3: TGTGCCAGCTCAATCCAGGGTGGTGGCTACACCTTC. Amino acids: CASSIQGGGYTF.